What follows describes a single T cell receptor beta chain. What it binds is unknown. The sample is drawn from a study of Ad26.COV2.S vaccination and SARS-CoV-2 variants. The CDR3 has 14 amino acids. Trimming left V 7 bases short and J 5 bases short, with 21 bases between. Germline-derived CDR1 and CDR2 are GTSNPN and SVGIG (reference sequence). Sequenced by immunoSEQ multiplex PCR; TCRdb stores in-frame clones only, minus some. The sample contains roughly 400,000 clones, 89% of which appear only once. The treatment is: roughly 18 received Ad26.COV2.S at low or high dose, single or two shots; about 5 received placebo; per-sample allocation not given. All samples were drawn on day 63, counting from the first vaccine or placebo injection. Boston supplied an adult donor aged 18-55 years. Built on an Ad26 vector, the vaccine expressed Wuhan-strain SARS-CoV-2 spike. Findings of the study overall: TCR breadth and depth estimates may have understated total T cell responses. People who got the vaccine had more spike-specific TCR breadth than people who got placebo.

V is TRBV30 and J is TRBJ2-7; a weak D match, TRBD1 (6 bases). The sample in question was peripheral blood, obtained in a trial of Ad26.COV2.S vaccine versus placebo. This sequence was found in a person between 18 and 60 years old who received the Ad26.COV2.S COVID-19 vaccine or a placebo. The chain's CDR3 is CASSGAQGLNEQYF. The DNA of the CDR3 is TGTGCCTCTTCTGGGGCCCAGGGGCTCAACGAGCAGTACTTC.